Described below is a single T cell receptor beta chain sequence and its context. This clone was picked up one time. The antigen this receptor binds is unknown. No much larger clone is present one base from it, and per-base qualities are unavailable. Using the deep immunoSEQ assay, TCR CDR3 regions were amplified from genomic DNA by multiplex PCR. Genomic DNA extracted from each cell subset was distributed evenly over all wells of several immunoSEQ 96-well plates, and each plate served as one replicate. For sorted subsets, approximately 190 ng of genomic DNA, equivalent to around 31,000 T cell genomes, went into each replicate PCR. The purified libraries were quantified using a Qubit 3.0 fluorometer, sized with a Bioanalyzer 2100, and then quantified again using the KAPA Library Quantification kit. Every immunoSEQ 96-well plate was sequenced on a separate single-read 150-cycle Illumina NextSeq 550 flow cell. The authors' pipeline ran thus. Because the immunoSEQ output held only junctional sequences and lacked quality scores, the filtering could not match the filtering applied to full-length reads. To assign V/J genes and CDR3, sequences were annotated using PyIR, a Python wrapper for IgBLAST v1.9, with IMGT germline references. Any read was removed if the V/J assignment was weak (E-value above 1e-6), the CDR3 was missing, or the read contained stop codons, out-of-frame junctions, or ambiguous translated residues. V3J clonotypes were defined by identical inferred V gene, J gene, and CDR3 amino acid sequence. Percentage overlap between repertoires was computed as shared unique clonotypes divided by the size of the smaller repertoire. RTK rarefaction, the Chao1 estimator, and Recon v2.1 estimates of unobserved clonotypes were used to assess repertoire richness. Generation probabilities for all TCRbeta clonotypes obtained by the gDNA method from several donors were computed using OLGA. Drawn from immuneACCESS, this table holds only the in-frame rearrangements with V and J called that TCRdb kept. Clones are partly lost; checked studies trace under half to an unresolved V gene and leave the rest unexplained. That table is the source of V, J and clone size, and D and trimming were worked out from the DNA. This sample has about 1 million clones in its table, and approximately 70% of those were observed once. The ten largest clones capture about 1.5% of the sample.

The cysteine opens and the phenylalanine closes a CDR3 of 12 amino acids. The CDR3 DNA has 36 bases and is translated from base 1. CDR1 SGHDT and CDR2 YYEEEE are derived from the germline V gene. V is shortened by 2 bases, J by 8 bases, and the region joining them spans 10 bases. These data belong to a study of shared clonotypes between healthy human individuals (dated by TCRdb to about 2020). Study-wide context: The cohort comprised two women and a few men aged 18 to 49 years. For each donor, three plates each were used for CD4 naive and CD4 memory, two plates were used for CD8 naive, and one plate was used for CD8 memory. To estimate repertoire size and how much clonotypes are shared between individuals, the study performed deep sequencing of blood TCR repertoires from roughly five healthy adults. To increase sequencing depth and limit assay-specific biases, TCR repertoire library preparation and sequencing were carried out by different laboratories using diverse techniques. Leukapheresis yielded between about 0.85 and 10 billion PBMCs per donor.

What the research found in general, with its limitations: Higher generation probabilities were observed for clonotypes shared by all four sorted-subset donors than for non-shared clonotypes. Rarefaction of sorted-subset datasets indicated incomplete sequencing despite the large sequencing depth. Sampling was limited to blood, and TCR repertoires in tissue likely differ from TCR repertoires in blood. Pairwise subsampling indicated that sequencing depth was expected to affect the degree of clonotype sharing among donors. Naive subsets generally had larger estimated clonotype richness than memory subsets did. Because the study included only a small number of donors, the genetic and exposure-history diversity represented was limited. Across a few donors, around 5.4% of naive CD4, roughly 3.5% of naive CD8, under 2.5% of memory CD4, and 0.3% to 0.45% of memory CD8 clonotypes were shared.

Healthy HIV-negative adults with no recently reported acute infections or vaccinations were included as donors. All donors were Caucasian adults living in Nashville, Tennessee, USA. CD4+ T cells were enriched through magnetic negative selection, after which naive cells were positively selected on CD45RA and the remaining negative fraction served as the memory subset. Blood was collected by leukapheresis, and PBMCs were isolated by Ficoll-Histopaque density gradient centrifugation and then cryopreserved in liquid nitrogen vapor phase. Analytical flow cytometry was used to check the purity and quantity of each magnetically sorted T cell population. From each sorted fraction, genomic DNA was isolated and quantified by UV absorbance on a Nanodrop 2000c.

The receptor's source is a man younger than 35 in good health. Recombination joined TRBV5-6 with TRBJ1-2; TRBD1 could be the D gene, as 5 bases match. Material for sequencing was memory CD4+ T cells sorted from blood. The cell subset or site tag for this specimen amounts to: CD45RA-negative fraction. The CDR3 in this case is CASSFGAGGYTF. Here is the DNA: TGTGCCAGCAGCTTCGGGGCGGGAGGCTACACCTTC. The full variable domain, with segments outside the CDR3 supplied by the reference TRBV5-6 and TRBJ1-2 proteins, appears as DAGVTQSPTHLIKTRGQQVTLRCSPKSGHDTVSWYQQALGQGPQFIFQYYEEEERQRGNFPDRFSGHQFPNYSSELNVNALLLGDSALYLCASSFGAGGYTFGSGTRLTVV.